These T cell receptor beta chains were read from a single sample in a study of T cell repertoires in cytomegalovirus infection. MiXCR was run by TCRdb on the reads, yielding one entry per CDR3 protein. The profile shows hundreds of thousands of distinct CDR3 sequences, around 35% of them singletons. The antigens of these receptors remain unknown. The sample was cultured PBMCs, taken from culture after CMV antigen stimulation. These receptors were collected from a human donor in good health (CMV status not recorded). Some clones in this sample may be carry-over from other donors' samples. Each CDR3 is given with its conserved first and last residue. Fields, in order: CDR3 DNA, CDR3 protein, clone size, D gene, J gene, V gene. The D gene is left open where the match is weak. Only part of the rows carry a size: once, few, many, or a class if the clone is expanded.

DNA: TGCGCCAGCAGCCAAGTGGGATTTTCCCGGGAGCTGTTTTTT; CDR3: CASSQVGFSRELFF; size: NA; D: NA; J: TRBJ2-2; V: TRBV4-1
DNA: TGCAGCGTTCGAAGGGGGCACGGGGAGCTGTTTTTT; CDR3: CSVRRGHGELFF; size: NA; D: TRBD1; J: TRBJ2-2; V: TRBV29-1
DNA: TGTGCCAGCAGTTACTTGATAGTCAATGAGCAGTTCTTC; CDR3: CASSYLIVNEQFF; size: few; D: NA; J: TRBJ2-1; V: TRBV6-5
DNA: TGTGCCAGTAGCCCTGGGACTACTTATACGCAGTATTTT; CDR3: CASSPGTTYTQYF; size: NA; D: TRBD2; J: TRBJ2-3; V: TRBV19
DNA: TGTGCCATCAGTCCCCTCCGGACAGGGAGGAACTATGGCTACACCTTC; CDR3: CAISPLRTGRNYGYTF; size: NA; D: TRBD1; J: TRBJ1-2; V: TRBV10-3
DNA: TGTGCCAGCAGTCCGAGACAGGGGGTTCCGTCCCTCCACTTT; CDR3: CASSPRQGVPSLHF; size: NA; D: TRBD1; J: TRBJ1-6; V: TRBV25-1
DNA: TGTGCCAGCAGTGCGGCTAGCGAGACAGATACGCAGTATTTT; CDR3: CASSAASETDTQYF; size: many; D: NA; J: TRBJ2-3; V: TRBV6-1
DNA: TGTGCCAGCAGCCCCTACGGGACAGCCTACGAGCAGTACTTC; CDR3: CASSPYGTAYEQYF; size: few; D: TRBD1; J: TRBJ2-7; V: TRBV11-2
DNA: TGCGCCAGCAGTGAGTCGTCGGGACTAGGAACTTACGAGCAGTACTTC; CDR3: CASSESSGLGTYEQYF; size: few; D: TRBD2; J: TRBJ2-7; V: TRBV10-2
DNA: TGTGCCAGTAGTACGCGACTAGCGGGAGAGTTATACGAGCAGTACTTC; CDR3: CASSTRLAGELYEQYF; size: NA; D: TRBD2; J: TRBJ2-7; V: TRBV19
DNA: TGTGCCAGCAGCAAAGGGCCAGCGTTCACAGATACGCAGTATTTT; CDR3: CASSKGPAFTDTQYF; size: many; D: NA; J: TRBJ2-3; V: TRBV7-2
DNA: TGTGCCAGCTCACCCATCGGACAGGGTTACACCGGGGAGCTGTTTTTT; CDR3: CASSPIGQGYTGELFF; size: NA; D: TRBD1; J: TRBJ2-2; V: TRBV18
DNA: TGTGCCAGCACCGGGACAGGGACGTGGAACACTGAAGCTTTCTTT; CDR3: CASTGTGTWNTEAFF; size: NA; D: TRBD1; J: TRBJ1-1; V: TRBV28
DNA: TGCAGTGCTAGCGGCCTGGTCAATTCACCCCTCCACTTT; CDR3: CSASGLVNSPLHF; size: NA; D: NA; J: TRBJ1-6; V: TRBV20-1
DNA: TGTGCCAGCAGTTTCGGACAGGGTATGGGAGAGACCCAGTACTTC; CDR3: CASSFGQGMGETQYF; size: NA; D: TRBD1; J: TRBJ2-5; V: TRBV12-3/TRBV12-4
DNA: TGTGCCAGCAGCTTAGCCGGACAGGGCAACTATGGCTACACCTTC; CDR3: CASSLAGQGNYGYTF; size: many; D: TRBD1; J: TRBJ1-2; V: TRBV7-2
DNA: TGTGCCAGCAGTTTTTCCCCCGGCAGAGCGAACACCGGGGAGCTGTTTTTT; CDR3: CASSFSPGRANTGELFF; size: NA; D: NA; J: TRBJ2-2; V: TRBV27
DNA: TGCAGTGGCACGACAGGGGACAATGAAAAACTGTTTTTT; CDR3: CSGTTGDNEKLFF; size: NA; D: TRBD1; J: TRBJ1-4; V: TRBV20-1
DNA: TGTGCCAGCAGCTGGGATAGGGCAGATACGCAGTATTTT; CDR3: CASSWDRADTQYF; size: NA; D: NA; J: TRBJ2-3; V: TRBV7-9
DNA: TGCAGTGCCTCCGGCCAGTCTGGCACAGATACGCAGTATTTT; CDR3: CSASGQSGTDTQYF; size: NA; D: NA; J: TRBJ2-3; V: TRBV20-1
DNA: TGTGCCTGGAGTGTATGGGCCCAGGGGAATGAGCAGTTCTTC; CDR3: CAWSVWAQGNEQFF; size: NA; D: NA; J: TRBJ2-1; V: TRBV30
DNA: TGTGCCAGCACAAAGGATCGGGCCAAAAACATTCAGTACTTC; CDR3: CASTKDRAKNIQYF; size: few; D: NA; J: TRBJ2-4; V: TRBV7-2